This is a list of T cell receptor beta chains from one sample in a study of blood T cell repertoires in COVID-19. Profiling relied on immunoSEQ multiplex PCR, and the TCRdb table lists in-frame clones only, not all of them. The profile covers about 150,000 clones, with roughly nine tenths appearing a single time and roughly 1.5% taken by the ten largest. The sample comprised peripheral blood. These receptors were collected from a human donor in a cohort sampled during active COVID-19. Both conserved end residues are part of each CDR3. A D gene is named only where the DNA matches it firmly. The size of a clone is reported for some rows only, either as once, few or many, or as a class for expanded clones.

>15|TRBJ2-3|TRBV7-2|TRBD2|-
CASSPSLAGTDTQYF
TGTGCCAGCAGTCCGTCACTAGCGGGGACAGATACGCAGTATTTT
>15|TRBJ1-4|TRBV18|TRBD1|once
CASSPTRGTGAQLFF
TGTGCCAGCTCCCCTACCCGGGGGACAGGGGCGCAACTGTTTTTT
>14|TRBJ2-7|TRBV5-4|TRBD2|once
CASSLVQAGDEQYF
TGTGCCAGCAGCTTGGTCCAGGCGGGAGACGAGCAGTACTTC
>15|TRBJ2-7|TRBV7-2|TRBD2|-
CASSFGGDGRREQYF
TGTGCCAGCAGCTTTGGGGGGGACGGCAGGAGAGAGCAGTACTTC
>13|TRBJ1-1|TRBV18|-|-
CASSPYRNTEAFF
TGTGCCAGCTCACCATACAGAAACACTGAAGCTTTCTTT
>14|TRBJ1-1|TRBV9|-|-
CASSVSGRETEAFF
TGTGCCAGCAGCGTATCAGGGAGGGAGACTGAAGCTTTCTTT
>13|TRBJ2-6|TRBV12-3/TRBV12-4|-|-
CASSVTGANVLTF
TGTGCCAGCAGCGTAACTGGGGCCAACGTCCTGACTTTC
>15|TRBJ2-3|TRBV6-1|TRBD2|-
CASSELAGMADTQYF
TGTGCCAGCAGTGAACTAGCGGGGATGGCAGATACGCAGTATTTT
>12|TRBJ1-2|TRBV6-5|-|-
CASSASLYGYTF
TGTGCCAGCTCTGCGAGCCTCTATGGCTACACCTTC
>15|TRBJ2-3|TRBV5-1|TRBD2|-
CASSPLAGFTDTQYF
TGCGCCAGCAGCCCGCTAGCGGGGTTCACAGATACGCAGTATTTT
>16|TRBJ1-5|TRBV15|-|few
CATSRDLQGPHQPQHF
TGTGCCACCAGCAGAGATCTGCAGGGCCCCCATCAGCCCCAGCATTTT
>13|TRBJ1-5|TRBV12-3/TRBV12-4|TRBD1|-
CASSFRTGQPQHF
TGTGCCAGCAGTTTTAGGACAGGGCAGCCCCAGCATTTT
>15|TRBJ2-5|TRBV2|TRBD2|once
CASGVGRGGVETQYF
TGTGCCAGCGGGGTTGGACGGGGGGGCGTAGAGACCCAGTACTTC
>13|TRBJ1-1|TRBV29-1|TRBD1|-
CSVVPGQGIEAFF
TGCAGCGTTGTCCCCGGACAGGGGATTGAAGCTTTCTTT
>19|TRBJ2-2|TRBV5-1|-|-
CASSHHEERMGRDTGELFF
TGCGCCAGCAGCCATCACGAGGAGAGAATGGGGCGAGACACCGGGGAGCTGTTTTTT
>17|TRBJ1-3|TRBV28|TRBD1|-
CASSLNRGPSSGNTIYF
TGTGCCAGCAGCCTTAACAGGGGTCCCAGCTCTGGAAACACCATATATTTT
>17|TRBJ1-4|TRBV5-3|-|once
CARSLSRRGSLVEKLFF
TGTGCCAGAAGCTTGTCCCGCAGGGGTTCTCTGGTAGAAAAACTGTTTTTT
>13|TRBJ1-4|TRBV6-2/TRBV6-3|TRBD1|-
CASSVRQGEKLFF
TGTGCCAGCAGTGTCCGACAGGGAGAAAAACTGTTTTTT
>15|TRBJ1-1|TRBV19|-|-
CASNSREGMNTEAFF
TGTGCCAGTAACTCCAGGGAAGGAATGAACACTGAAGCTTTCTTT
>14|TRBJ2-2|TRBV27|-|-
CASSPGTRTGELFF
TGTGCCAGCTCCCCGGGAACAAGGACCGGGGAGCTGTTTTTT
>15|TRBJ1-1|TRBV5-1|-|-
CASSKDVTGFTEAFF
TGCGCCAGCAGCAAAGACGTCACAGGGTTCACTGAAGCTTTCTTT
>17|TRBJ1-2|TRBV9|TRBD1|once
CASSPQGAARLLYGYTF
TGTGCCAGCAGCCCCCAGGGGGCAGCCCGATTACTCTATGGCTACACCTTC
>14|TRBJ2-5|TRBV2|TRBD2|few
CASSEIPGGETQYF
TGTGCCAGCAGTGAGATTCCGGGAGGGGAGACCCAGTACTTC
>15|TRBJ2-3|TRBV2|TRBD2|-
CAPAVLAGGTDTQYF
TGTGCCCCAGCGGTCCTAGCGGGAGGCACAGATACGCAGTATTTT
>15|TRBJ1-2|TRBV5-1|TRBD1|-
CASSGTTGLNYGYTF
TGCGCCAGCAGCGGAACGACAGGGTTAAACTATGGCTACACCTTC
>14|TRBJ1-2|TRBV19|TRBD1|once
CASSMGQPNYGYTF
TGTGCCAGTAGTATGGGACAGCCTAACTATGGCTACACCTTC
>13|TRBJ2-5|TRBV11-1|-|-
CASSFPAGETQYF
TGTGCCAGCAGCTTCCCGGCCGGGGAGACCCAGTACTTC